Following are 10 T cell receptor beta chains from one sample sequenced in a study of PD-1 blockade in classical Hodgkin lymphoma. Profiled with immunoSEQ multiplex PCR; TCRdb holds only in-frame clones, not every one. The sample lists some 46,000 clones; less than 85% were seen once. All trial patients relapsed after autologous stem cell transplantation. The sample was peripheral blood mononuclear cells (PBMCs), taken before the second cycle of nivolumab. The receptors stem from a human donor with classical Hodgkin lymphoma.

Note on this clone: This sample also contains other DNA sequences that code for the same CDR3. The V gene is TRBV27, the J gene TRBJ1-5, with a possible D match to TRBD1 (5 bases). Germline V lookup: CDR1 MNHEY, CDR2 SMNVEV (reference sequence). V lost 5 bases to trimming and J lost 2 bases, with 13 bases between them. CDR3 length: 15 residues. The CDR3 spells CASSPIMGGNQPQHF. In DNA, the CDR3 is TGTGCCAGCAGTCCCATCATGGGGGGCAATCAGCCCCAGCATTTT.

The chain recombines TRBV7-9 with TRBJ2-2; 7 positions match TRBD1. The germline CDR1 and CDR2 sequences are SEHNR and FQNEAQ (reference sequence). The CDR3 consists of 15 residues. The junction had 4 bases not matched to a gene; V was cut back by 6 bases and J by 0 bases. CDR3 loop: CASRDTGANTGELFF. DNA of the CDR3: TGTGCCAGCAGGGATACAGGGGCGAACACCGGGGAGCTGTTTTTT.

On this clone itself: This CDR3 is also generated by other DNA sequences in the sample. The V and J genes are TRBV29-1 and TRBJ1-4; no firm D call. V gave up 4 bases and J gave up 0 bases, with 6 bases separating them. This CDR3 region has 13 residues. CDR1 is SQVTM, CDR2 ANQGSEA, per germline. This CDR3 is CSVVLATNEKLFF. As DNA, the CDR3 is TGCAGCGTTGTACTCGCAACTAATGAAAAACTGTTTTTT.

The chain has TRBV2 and TRBJ2-1; TRBD2 aligns across 10 bases. The CDR3 is 15 residues long. After removal of 5 bases from V and 3 bases from J, the junction contained 4 bases not matched to a gene. Germline loops: CDR1 SNHLY, CDR2 FYNNEI. The DNA for the CDR3 is TGTGCCAGCAGTCAGACTAGCGGGCTCTACAATGAGCAGTTCTTC. Protein product: CASSQTSGLYNEQFF.

V usage is TRBV5-4 and J usage is TRBJ2-7, with TRBD1 matching 8 bases. Germline lookup yields CDR1 SGHNT and CDR2 YYREEE (reference sequence). This CDR3 region has 15 residues. The V gene end was trimmed by 0 bases and the J gene end by 3 bases; junction bases not matched to a gene: 5. In nucleotides, the CDR3 is TGTGCCAGCAGCTTGGCCTGGACAGGGAACTACGAGCAGTACTTC. It is translated as CASSLAWTGNYEQYF.

V gene TRBV5-1 combines with J gene TRBJ2-5; the D is unclear. With 4 bases removed from V and 1 base from J, the gap between germline ends came to 2 bases. CDR3 length: 11 residues. CDR1 and CDR2 (germline): SGHRS, YFSETQ. DNA of the CDR3: TGCGCCAGCAGCATCCAAGAGACCCAGTACTTC. Protein sequence: CASSIQETQYF.

The gene calls are TRBV5-1 and TRBJ2-7, with D possibly matching TRBD2 (5 bases). Trimming stripped 4 bases from V and 6 bases from J, with 20 bases between. Germline loops: CDR1 SGHRS, CDR2 YFSETQ. The CDR3 is made up of 15 amino acids. The CDR3: CASSPGGLARGEQYF. As DNA, the CDR3 is TGCGCCAGCAGCCCCGGCGGGCTAGCTCGCGGCGAGCAGTACTTC.

The rearrangement links TRBV6-5 to TRBJ2-7; D is unclear. V dropped 0 bases and J dropped 1 base, with 13 bases sitting between them. This CDR3 comprises 16 residues. Germline V gene data show CDR1 as MNHEY and CDR2 as SVGAGI. The CDR3 spells CASSYSLPTHSYEQYF. The CDR3 nucleotides read TGTGCCAGCAGTTACTCGCTTCCGACTCATTCCTACGAGCAGTACTTC.

The J gene is TRBJ1-2, the V gene TRBV28; 7 nucleotides align to TRBD1. Germline loops: CDR1 MDHEN, CDR2 SYDVKM. V lost 5 bases, J lost 4 bases, and 13 bases stayed unmatched. The CDR3 spans 16 residues. The CDR3 sequence: CASSRSGTEVFYGYTF. CDR3 nucleotide sequence: TGTGCCAGCAGTCGCTCCGGGACAGAAGTCTTCTATGGCTACACCTTC.

The chain uses TRBV11-3 and TRBJ2-1; 7 bases fit TRBD2. Germline V gene data show CDR1 as SGHNT and CDR2 as YENEEA. The CDR3 has 16 residues. Losses at the gene ends were 5 bases for V and 8 bases for J; bases not matched to a gene: 15. The CDR3 spells CASSPTRGLVGDEQFF. The CDR3 nucleotides are TGTGCCAGCAGCCCCACAAGAGGACTAGTGGGAGATGAGCAGTTCTTC.